This TCR beta chain was captured in a study of shared clonotypes between healthy human individuals. Study as a whole: Three plates were used per donor for CD4 naive, three for CD4 memory, two for CD8 naive and one for CD8 memory. General observations from the study: When naive CD4 clonotypes were compared across a handful of donors, around 4.6% were shared. Only a few donors were included, so the genetic and exposure-history diversity represented was limited.

The CD4+ fraction was divided into a CD45RA+ naive subset and a CD45RA-negative memory subset. Sequencing used immunoSEQ multiplex PCR; TCRdb keeps in-frame clones, though not all of them. Of about 2.3 million clones listed, 80% to 95% are singletons. This CDR3 is built from 15 residues. Trimming removed 6 bases from V and 0 bases from J, with 12 bases in between. Germline CDR1 reads MDHEN; CDR2 reads SYDVKM. About this clone itself: Antigen unknown.

This receptor was taken from a man younger than 35 in good health. Some clones in this sample may be carry-over from other donors' samples. The source material was naive CD4+ T cells from PBMCs. Subset denoted: CD45RA+ positively selected. The rearrangement links TRBV28 to TRBJ1-5; D is ambiguous. DNA for the CDR3: TGTGCCAGCAGATTTATGGACGATAGCAATCAGCCCCAGCATTTT. Its translation is CASRFMDDSNQPQHF.